Given below is one T cell receptor beta chain in context. Its antigen is currently unknown. This CDR3 contains 17 residues. The germline V gene encodes CDR1 ENHRY and CDR2 SYGVKD. J was trimmed by 2 bases and V by 1 base; bases with no gene match: 5. A TCRbeta library incorporating unique molecular identifiers was prepared. TCRdb redid the calling of the PCR reads with MiXCR, one entry per CDR3 protein. The table records about 540,000 distinct CDR3 sequences, 25% to 30% of them present only once. This entry comes from a study of T-cell reconstitution after alpha-beta-depleted transplantation in children. General study findings and limits: Among T cells one year after transplant, newly produced cells accounted for most counts and diversity. Diversity of TCRbeta at day 60 was high in some patients, arising from surviving recipient T cells and thymic progenitors. About two months after transplant, alpha-beta T cells reportedly came from several hundred expanded graft clones.

The input for sequencing was PBMCs, taken before TCRalphabeta/CD19-depleted stem cell transplant. The chain joins TRBV10-3 to TRBJ2-7; 13 bases are a match to TRBD2. The source of this sequence is a boy under two years old with Wiskott-Aldrich syndrome, due to receive a stem cell transplant. The CDR3 sequence: CAISEFGLAGDPYEQYF. The CDR3 DNA reads TGTGCCATCAGTGAGTTCGGACTAGCGGGAGACCCCTACGAGCAGTACTTC.